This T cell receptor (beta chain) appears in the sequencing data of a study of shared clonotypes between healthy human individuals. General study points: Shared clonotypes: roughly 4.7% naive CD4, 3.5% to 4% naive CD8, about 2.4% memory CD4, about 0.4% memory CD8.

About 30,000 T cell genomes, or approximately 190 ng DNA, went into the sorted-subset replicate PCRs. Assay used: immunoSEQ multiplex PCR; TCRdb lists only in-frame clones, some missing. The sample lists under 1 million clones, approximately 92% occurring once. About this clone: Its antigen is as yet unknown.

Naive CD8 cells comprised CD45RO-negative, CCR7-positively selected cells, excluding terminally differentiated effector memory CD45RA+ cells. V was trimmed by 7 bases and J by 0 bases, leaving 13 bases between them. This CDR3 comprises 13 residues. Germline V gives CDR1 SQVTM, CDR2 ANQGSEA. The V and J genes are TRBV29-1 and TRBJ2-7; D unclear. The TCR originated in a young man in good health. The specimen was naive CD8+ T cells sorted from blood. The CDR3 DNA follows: TGCAGCGCTGAGGCTGTAAACTCCTACGAGCAGTACTTC. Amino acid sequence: CSAEAVNSYEQYF.